A single sample gave rise to the 15 T cell receptor beta chains below, sequenced in a study of radiotherapy plus CTLA-4 blockade in lung cancer. This table comes from immunoSEQ multiplex PCR, and its TCRdb copy is limited to in-frame clones, with some not included. The data hold 75,000 to 80,000 clones, with 85% to 90% observed a single time. The sequencing used peripheral blood, collected from a patient treated with radiotherapy plus ipilimumab. These TCRs come from a human donor with non-small cell lung cancer who had stable disease on radiotherapy plus ipilimumab.

The chain couples TRBV7-9 to TRBJ2-7; 12 bases are a match to TRBD2. This CDR3 has 17 amino acids. Germline lookup yields CDR1 SEHNR and CDR2 FQNEAQ (reference sequence). The V gene end was trimmed by 4 bases and the J gene end by 4 bases; junction bases not matched to a gene: 11. Written as DNA, the CDR3 is TGTGCCAGCAGCTCGGAGGCATTCGGACTAGCGGGATACGAGCAGTACTTC. Protein: CASSSEAFGLAGYEQYF.

This clone was observed a single time. V usage is TRBV29-1 and J usage is TRBJ2-3; D is undetermined. The CDR3 contains 14 residues. The V end was cut by 6 bases, the J end by 1 base, with 14 bases between. The germline CDR1 and CDR2 sequences are SQVTM and ANQGSEA. CDR3 bases: TGCAGCGTCGTTCAACCCGGGCGCACAGATACGCAGTATTTT. Amino acid sequence: CSVVQPGRTDTQYF.

The gene calls are TRBV28 and TRBJ2-7; no clear D. Trimming took off 6 bases at V and 0 bases at J, with 3 bases between the two ends. This CDR3 region has 11 residues. Germline V gene data show CDR1 as MDHEN and CDR2 as SYDVKM. The DNA for the CDR3 is TGTGCCAGCAGCATCTCCTACGAGCAGTACTTC. It codes for CASSISYEQYF.

The chain employs TRBV28 and TRBJ1-2; TRBD1 is a possible D gene (5 bases). V was trimmed by 6 bases and J by 8 bases, leaving 16 bases between them. The CDR3 totals 13 residues. Germline V lookup: CDR1 MDHEN, CDR2 SYDVKM. The CDR3 sequence is CASSLRDARGYTF. CDR3 bases: TGTGCCAGCAGCCTCCGGGACGCCCGGGGCTACACCTTC.

The CDR3 here is CASSQGLAGTYEQYF. DNA of the CDR3: TGTGCCAGCAGCCAAGGACTAGCGGGGACCTACGAGCAGTACTTC. This chain uses TRBV11-3 with TRBJ2-7, with TRBD2 matching over 12 bases. The J segment lost 2 bases and the V segment lost 5 bases, leaving 4 bases of the junction unmatched. The CDR3 totals 15 residues. Germline loops: CDR1 SGHNT, CDR2 YENEEA.

Note on this clone: Other nucleotide sequences in the sample specify the same CDR3. The chain recombines TRBV2 with TRBJ1-5; TRBD1 agrees at 9 bases. Germline CDR1 and CDR2: SNHLY and FYNNEI. This CDR3 is 14 amino acids long. The V gene end was trimmed by 3 bases and the J gene end by 4 bases; junction bases not matched to a gene: 1. CDR3 sequence: CASSEDRGNQPQHF. For the CDR3, the DNA is TGTGCCAGCAGTGAGGACAGGGGAAATCAGCCCCAGCATTTT.

The V gene is TRBV30, the J gene TRBJ2-2; TRBD1 matches 9 bases. This CDR3 is 15 amino acids long. Germline CDR1 reads GTSNPN; CDR2 reads SVGIG (reference sequence). Germline trimming cut 4 bases from V and 6 bases from J; bases unmatched to any gene: 9. The CDR3 DNA reads TGTGCCTGGACCCGCGGACAGGGGTTGGCCGGGGAGCTGTTTTTT. This sequence encodes CAWTRGQGLAGELFF.

The chain couples TRBV11-2 to TRBJ1-1; possibly TRBD1 for D (5 bases). V dropped 5 bases and J dropped 6 bases, with 16 bases sitting between them. Per germline, CDR1 SGHAT and CDR2 FQNNGV. This CDR3 spans 14 amino acids. CDR3 loop: CASSTGGVGSEAFF. CDR3 coding DNA: TGTGCCAGCAGCACTGGGGGGGTTGGCTCTGAAGCTTTCTTT.

The rearrangement joins TRBV29-1 to TRBJ2-7; D assignment may be TRBD1 or TRBD2 (5 bases each). The germline V and J ends were trimmed by 4 bases and 0 bases, with 13 bases remaining between them. CDR1 SQVTM and CDR2 ANQGSEA come from the germline V gene. CDR3 length equals 14 residues. CDR3 DNA sequence: TGCAGCGTTGGGGTAGCAGGGACCTCCTACGAGCAGTACTTC. Its protein product is CSVGVAGTSYEQYF.

The chain links TRBV15 to TRBJ1-5, with TRBD1 as a possible D gene (5 bases). Germline values: CDR1 LNHNV, CDR2 YYDKDF (reference sequence). Trimming pared 4 bases from V and 4 bases from J, leaving 11 bases between. The CDR3 is 14 amino acids. The CDR3 nucleotides read TGTGCCACCAGCACCCTGGAGGGGAATCAGCCCCAGCATTTT. This translates into CATSTLEGNQPQHF.

The rearrangement links TRBV2 to TRBJ1-5; no clear D. Germline CDR1 SNHLY, CDR2 FYNNEI. This CDR3 comprises 14 residues. Trimming left V 4 bases short and J 1 base short, with 8 bases between. The CDR3 bases are TGTGCCAGCAGTGTGGGTGCCAGCAATCAGCCCCAGCATTTT. Its translation is CASSVGASNQPQHF.

The chain employs TRBV7-9 and TRBJ1-5; D is ambiguous. The CDR3 length is 12 residues. Deletions cut 1 base from V and 9 bases from J, with 7 bases between. Looked up from germline, CDR1 is SEHNR and CDR2 is FQNEAQ (reference sequence). The chain's CDR3 is CASSLERPPQHF. DNA of the CDR3: TGTGCCAGCAGCTTAGAGCGACCGCCCCAGCATTTT. The full variable domain, in which reference TRBV7-9 and TRBJ1-5 provide the parts outside the CDR3, is DTGVSQNPRHKITKRGQNVTFRCDPISEHNRLYWYRQTLGQGPEFLTYFQNEAQLEKSRLLSDRFSAERPKGSFSTLEIQRTEQGDSAMYLCASSLERPPQHFGDGTRLSIL.

The chain has TRBV4-2 and TRBJ2-2; D remains ambiguous. This CDR3 spans 12 amino acids. CDR1 is LGHNA, CDR2 YNFKEQ, per germline. V lost 2 bases and J 4 bases, leaving 2 bases between the germline ends. The CDR3 protein is CASSQPTGELFF. CDR3 in DNA: TGTGCCAGCAGCCAACCCACCGGGGAGCTGTTTTTT.

A single count supports this clone. J is TRBJ2-3 and V is TRBV29-1, with TRBD1 as a possible D gene (6 bases). The CDR3 runs 15 residues. V was clipped by 2 bases and J by 2 bases, with 14 bases between them. Germline lookup yields CDR1 SQVTM and CDR2 ANQGSEA. The CDR3 DNA sequence: TGCAGCGTTGAACCCCGAGGGGGAGTCACAGATACGCAGTATTTT. As protein: CSVEPRGGVTDTQYF.

This clone was picked up a small number of times. This chain uses TRBV2 with TRBJ2-5; D remains unclear. The germline V gene encodes CDR1 SNHLY and CDR2 FYNNEI. Trimming shortened V by 6 bases and J by 1 base, and 12 bases separated the two germline ends. The CDR3 is 14 residues long. CDR3 sequence: CASRSLDPQETQYF. The CDR3 DNA sequence: TGTGCCAGCAGGAGTCTAGACCCCCAAGAGACCCAGTACTTC.